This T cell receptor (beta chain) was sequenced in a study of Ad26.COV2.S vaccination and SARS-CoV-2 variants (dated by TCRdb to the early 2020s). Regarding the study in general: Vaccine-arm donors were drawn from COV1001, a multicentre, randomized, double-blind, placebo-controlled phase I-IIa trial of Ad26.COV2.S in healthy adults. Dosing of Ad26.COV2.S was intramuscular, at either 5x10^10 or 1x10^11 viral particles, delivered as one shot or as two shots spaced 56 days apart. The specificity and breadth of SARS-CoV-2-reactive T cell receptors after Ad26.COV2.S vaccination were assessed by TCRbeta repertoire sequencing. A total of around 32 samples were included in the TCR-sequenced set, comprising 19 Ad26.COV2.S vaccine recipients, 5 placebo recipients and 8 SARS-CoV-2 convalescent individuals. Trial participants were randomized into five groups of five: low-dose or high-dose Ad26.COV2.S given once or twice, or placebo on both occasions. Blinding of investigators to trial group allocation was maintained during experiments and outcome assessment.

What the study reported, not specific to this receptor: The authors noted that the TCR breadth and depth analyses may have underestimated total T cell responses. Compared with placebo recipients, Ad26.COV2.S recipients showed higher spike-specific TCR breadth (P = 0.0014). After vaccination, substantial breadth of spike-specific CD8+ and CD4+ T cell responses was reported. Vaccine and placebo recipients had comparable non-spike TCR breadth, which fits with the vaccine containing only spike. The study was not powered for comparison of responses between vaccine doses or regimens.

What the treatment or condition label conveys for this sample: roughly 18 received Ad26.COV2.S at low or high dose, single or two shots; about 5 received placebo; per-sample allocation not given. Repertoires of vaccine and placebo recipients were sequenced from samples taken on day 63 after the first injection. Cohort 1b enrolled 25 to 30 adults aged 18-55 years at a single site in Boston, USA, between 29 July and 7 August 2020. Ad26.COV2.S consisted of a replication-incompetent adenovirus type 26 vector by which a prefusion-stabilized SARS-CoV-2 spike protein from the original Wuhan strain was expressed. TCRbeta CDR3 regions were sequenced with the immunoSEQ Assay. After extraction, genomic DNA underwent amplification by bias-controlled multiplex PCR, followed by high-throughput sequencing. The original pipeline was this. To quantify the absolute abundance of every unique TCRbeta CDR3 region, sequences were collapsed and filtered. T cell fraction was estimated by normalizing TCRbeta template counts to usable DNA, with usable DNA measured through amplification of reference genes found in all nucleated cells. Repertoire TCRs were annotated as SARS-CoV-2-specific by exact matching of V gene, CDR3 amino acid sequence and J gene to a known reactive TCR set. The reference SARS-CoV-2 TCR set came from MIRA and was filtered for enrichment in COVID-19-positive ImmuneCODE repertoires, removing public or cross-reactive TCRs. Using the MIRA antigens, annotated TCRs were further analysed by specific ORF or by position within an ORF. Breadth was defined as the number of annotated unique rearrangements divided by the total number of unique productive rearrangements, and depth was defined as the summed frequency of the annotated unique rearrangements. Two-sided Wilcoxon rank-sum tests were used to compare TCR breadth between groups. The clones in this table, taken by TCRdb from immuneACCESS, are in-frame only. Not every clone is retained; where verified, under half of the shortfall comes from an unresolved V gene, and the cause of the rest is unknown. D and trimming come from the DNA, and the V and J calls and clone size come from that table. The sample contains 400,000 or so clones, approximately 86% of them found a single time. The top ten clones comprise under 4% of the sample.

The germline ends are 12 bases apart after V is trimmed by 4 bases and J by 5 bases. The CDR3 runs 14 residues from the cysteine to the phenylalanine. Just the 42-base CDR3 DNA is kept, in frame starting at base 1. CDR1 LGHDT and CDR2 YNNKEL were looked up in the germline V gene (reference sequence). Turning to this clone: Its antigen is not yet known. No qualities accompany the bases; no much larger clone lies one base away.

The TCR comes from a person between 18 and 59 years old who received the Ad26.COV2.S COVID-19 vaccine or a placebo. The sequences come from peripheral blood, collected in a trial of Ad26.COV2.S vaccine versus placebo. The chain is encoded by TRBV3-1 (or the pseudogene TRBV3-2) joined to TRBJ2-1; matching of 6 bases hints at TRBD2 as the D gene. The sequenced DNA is TGTGCCAGCAGCCCAGTCCCGGGGGACAATGAGCAGTTCTTC. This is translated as CASSPVPGDNEQFF.